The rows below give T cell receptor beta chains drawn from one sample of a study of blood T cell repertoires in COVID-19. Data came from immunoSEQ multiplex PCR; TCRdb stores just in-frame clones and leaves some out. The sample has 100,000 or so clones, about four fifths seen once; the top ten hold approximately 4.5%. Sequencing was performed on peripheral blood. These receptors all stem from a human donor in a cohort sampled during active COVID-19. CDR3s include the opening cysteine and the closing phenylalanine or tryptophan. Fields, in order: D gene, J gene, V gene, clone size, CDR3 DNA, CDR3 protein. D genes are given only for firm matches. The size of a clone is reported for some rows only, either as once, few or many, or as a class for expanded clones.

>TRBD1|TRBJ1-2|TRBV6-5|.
TGTGCCAGCAGAAGGGGGGCAGGGGGTGAAGGCTACACCTTC
CASRRGAGGEGYTF
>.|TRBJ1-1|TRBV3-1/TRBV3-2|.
TGTGCCAGCAACCAGGACAGTTCGAACACTGAAGCTTTCTTT
CASNQDSSNTEAFF
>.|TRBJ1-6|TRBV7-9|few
TGTGCCAGCAGTCCCCCCCCAGCGTCCGTTAATTCACCCCTCCACTTT
CASSPPPASVNSPLHF
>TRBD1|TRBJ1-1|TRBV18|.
TGTGCCAGCTCCCTCGGGACAGGGGCCATGAACACTGAAGCTTTCTTT
CASSLGTGAMNTEAFF
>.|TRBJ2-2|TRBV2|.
TGTGCCAGCAGGGGAAGCGGCGCAAACACCGGGGAGCTGTTTTTT
CASRGSGANTGELFF
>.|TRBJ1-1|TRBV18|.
TGTGCCAGCTCGCAACAGGGCCTGAATTGGCCTGAAGCTTTCTTT
CASSQQGLNWPEAFF
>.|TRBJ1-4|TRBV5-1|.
TGCGCCAGCAGCTTGGGGTTAGGGGTGGTTGAAAAACTGTTTTTT
CASSLGLGVVEKLFF
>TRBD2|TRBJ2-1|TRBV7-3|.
TGTGCCAGCAGCTTAGGGACTAGCGGGGGTAATGAGCAGTTCTTC
CASSLGTSGGNEQFF
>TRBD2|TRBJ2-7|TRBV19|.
TGTGCCAGTAGTCCCACTAGCGGGGGGTACTACGAGCAGTACTTC
CASSPTSGGYYEQYF
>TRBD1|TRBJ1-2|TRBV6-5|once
TGTGCCAGCAGAACCGGGACAGCCGGTAACTATGGCTACACCTTC
CASRTGTAGNYGYTF
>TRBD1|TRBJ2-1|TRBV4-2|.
TGTGCCAGCAGCCCACAGACAGGGGATGAGCAGTTCTTC
CASSPQTGDEQFF
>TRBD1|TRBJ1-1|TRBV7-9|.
TGTGCCAGCAGCCCGACCTGGGACAGGTTCGTGGGAGCTTTCTTT
CASSPTWDRFVGAFF
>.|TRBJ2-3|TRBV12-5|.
TGTGCTAGTGCTCGTGACGGCGGTCTCGATACGCAGTATTTT
CASARDGGLDTQYF
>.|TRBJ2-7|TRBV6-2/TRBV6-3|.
TGTGCCAGCAGTTATCAGATCGGGGTCTTAAGTTCCTACGAGCAGTACTTC
CASSYQIGVLSSYEQYF
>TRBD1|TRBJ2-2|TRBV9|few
TGTGCCAGCAGCGCCGTGACCGGGACAGGGCCAACCGGGGAGCTGTTTTTT
CASSAVTGTGPTGELFF
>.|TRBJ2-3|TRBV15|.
TGTGCCACCAGCAGAGATCGGGTCGCAGGCACAGATACGCAGTATTTT
CATSRDRVAGTDTQYF
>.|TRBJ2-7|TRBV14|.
TGTGCCAGCAGCCAAGAAGCGGGCCTCGCCATTTACGAGCAGTACTTC
CASSQEAGLAIYEQYF
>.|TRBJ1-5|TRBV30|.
TGTGCCTGGAGTAGACAGACCCTGAATCAGCCCCAGCATTTT
CAWSRQTLNQPQHF
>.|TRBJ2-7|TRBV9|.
TGTGCCAGCAGCGCCCACGGACTGAAATCCTACGAGCAGTACTTC
CASSAHGLKSYEQYF
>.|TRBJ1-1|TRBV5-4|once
TGTGCCAGCAGCTCAGACAGTATGAACACTGAAGCTTTCTTT
CASSSDSMNTEAFF
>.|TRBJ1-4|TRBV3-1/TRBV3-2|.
TGTGCCAGCAGCCCCCGCGAGGGAAAAAGGGCAACTAATGAAAAACTGTTTTTT
CASSPREGKRATNEKLFF
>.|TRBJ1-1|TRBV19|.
TGTGCCAGTAGTATAATGGCAGGAATGAACACTGAAGCTTTCTTT
CASSIMAGMNTEAFF
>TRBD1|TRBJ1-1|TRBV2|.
TGTGCCACACATCGGGACAGGGGCACTGAAGCTTTCTTT
CATHRDRGTEAFF